One TCR beta chain is described in this entry. This specimen comes from a study of blood T cell repertoires in COVID-19. Background on the study: Sites in the United States, Italy and Spain provided acute and convalescent COVID-19 samples. T cells, B-cell-depleted T cells, or PBMCs supplied cDNA or gDNA.

As originally analysed: Reference gene primers were amplified, and this amplification served to estimate nucleated cell counts. Sequenced by immunoSEQ multiplex PCR; TCRdb stores in-frame clones only, minus some. V, J and clone size are taken as reported in that table, and D and trimming were inferred from the DNA itself. The top ten clones hold about 1.7% of a sample with about 200,000 clones, 85% to 90% of them seen once. The CDR3 runs 14 residues. V lost 0 bases, J lost 5 bases, and 10 bases lay in between. Germline lookup yields CDR1 GTSNPN and CDR2 SVGIG (reference sequence). This TCR derives from a man aged 18 to 29 with active or convalescent COVID-19. V and J are TRBV30 and TRBJ1-4; D perhaps matches TRBD1 (5 bases). The sequencing input was peripheral blood. DNA of the CDR3: TGTGCCTGGAGTGTCGACAGTACAAATGAAAAACTGTTTTTT. Its protein product is CAWSVDSTNEKLFF. Variable domain in full (rest from reference TRBV30 and TRBJ1-4): SQTIHQWPATLVQPVGSPLSLECTVEGTSNPNLYWYRQAAGRGLQLLFYSVGIGQISSEVPQNLSASRPQDRQFILSSKKLLLSDSGFYLCAWSVDSTNEKLFFGSGTQLSVL.